The 29 T cell receptor beta chains in this list originate from one sample, sequenced in a study of blood T cells in healthy people across ages. The use of a sample-barcoded 5' primer and a J-beta primer mix characterized a second PCR of about 7 to 12 cycles. TCRdb reprocessed the 5' RACE reads via MiXCR and lists one record per CDR3 protein. Here the sample spans roughly 800,000 distinct CDR3 sequences, 20% to 25% being singletons. These data were likewise used in another study, on T cells of mothers and their children.

The material sequenced was blood. The source is a boy between 10 and 17 years old in good health.

The V gene is TRBV10-3, the J gene TRBJ1-2; 8 nucleotides line up with TRBD1. Germline trimming cut 6 bases from V and 3 bases from J; bases unmatched to any gene: 6. CDR3 length: 14 amino acids. Germline CDR1 and CDR2: ENHRY and SYGVKD. Here the CDR3 reads CAIRAGGGDYGYTF. CDR3 nucleotides: TGTGCCATCAGAGCAGGGGGCGGTGACTATGGCTACACCTTC.

On this clonotype itself: An end of the junction does not agree with germline; a read error may underlie this. The J gene is TRBJ2-5, the V gene TRBV29-1, with 7 bases that match TRBD2. The CDR3 contains 16 residues. The germline CDR1 and CDR2 sequences are SQVTM and ANQGSEA. For the CDR3, the DNA is TGCAGCGTTGGGGATCTAGGCGGGAGTTTCTGGGAGACCCAATACTTC. Its protein is CSVGDLGGSFWETQYF.

The V and J genes are TRBV28 and TRBJ2-5; D may be TRBD1 (5 bases). The last part of the DNA fits TRBJ2-7 better; the J call may be wrong. Germline V gene sequence: CDR1 MDHEN, CDR2 SYDVKM. This CDR3 region has 14 residues. Here the CDR3 DNA reads TGTGCCAGCAGTTTAATAAGGACATTTTACGAGCAGTACTTC. This translates into CASSLIRTFYEQYF.

The rearrangement joins TRBV29-1 to TRBJ2-5; D might be TRBD1 (6 bases). Germline V gene lookup returns CDR1 SQVTM and CDR2 ANQGSEA. The ends were cut back, 3 bases at V and 5 bases at J, with 16 bases in the middle. CDR3 length: 14 residues. Here the CDR3 DNA reads TGCAGCGTTGAGAACAGGGATGGGATCGAGACCCAGTACTTC. Its translation: CSVENRDGIETQYF.

A few counts support this clonotype. The chain recombines TRBV14 with TRBJ2-2; D is perhaps TRBD1 or TRBD2 (5 bases each). The CDR3 is 15 residues long. In germline, CDR1 is SGHDN, CDR2 FVKESK. Trimming shortened V by 2 bases and J by 7 bases, and 14 bases separated the two germline ends. CDR3 sequence reads: CASSQLWGRNGELFF. In nucleotides, the CDR3 is TGTGCCAGCAGCCAACTCTGGGGACGAAACGGGGAGCTGTTTTTT. The variable domain in full, with the rest retrieved from reference TRBV14 and TRBJ2-2, is EAGVTQFPSHSVIEKGQTVTLRCDPISGHDNLYWYRRVMGKEIKFLLHFVKESKQDESGMPNNRFLAERTGGTYSTLKVQPAELEDSGVYFCASSQLWGRNGELFFGEGSRLTVL.

This clonotype was counted a few times. The chain employs TRBV5-6 and TRBJ1-2, with D unclear. CDR1 is SGHDT and CDR2 is YYEEEE in the germline V gene. The ends were cut back, 0 bases at V and 0 bases at J, with 9 bases in the middle. This CDR3 is built from 15 residues. The CDR3 nucleotides are TGTGCCAGCAGCTTGGTTGGTCTAGCTAACTATGGCTACACCTTC. Translated: CASSLVGLANYGYTF.

Worth noting for this clonotype: At one end, the junction sequence differs from germline, possibly due to a read error. V usage is TRBV4-2 and J usage is TRBJ2-5, with D perhaps TRBD1 or TRBD2 (5 bases each). The CDR3 loop spans 18 amino acids. Germline-derived CDR1 and CDR2 are LGHNA and YNFKEQ. The CDR3 DNA reads as TGTGCCAGCAGCCAATACCCCGGGGCCAGGGTCACACAAGGGACCCAGTACTTC. The encoded protein is CASSQYPGARVTQGTQYF.

This clonotype was found a few times. V is TRBV4-3 and J is TRBJ1-3; D uncertain. The CDR3 spans 16 residues. CDR1 LGHNA and CDR2 YSLEER come from the germline V gene. Trimming took off 0 bases at V and 0 bases at J, with 9 bases between the two ends. The CDR3 sequence: CASSQDRASSGNTIYF. CDR3 nucleotides: TGCGCCAGCAGCCAAGACCGAGCTAGCTCTGGAAACACCATATATTTT.

V gene TRBV25-1 combines with J gene TRBJ1-2; no reliable D call. Germline CDR1 reads MGHDK; CDR2 reads SYGVNS. This CDR3 has 11 residues. With 6 bases removed from V and 4 bases from J, the gap between germline ends came to 6 bases. The CDR3 coding sequence is TGTGCCAGCAGCATGGCCTATGGCTACACCTTC. Its protein is CASSMAYGYTF.

This clonotype was observed a few times. The rearrangement uses TRBV24-1 and TRBJ2-2; D may be TRBD1 (5 bases). The CDR3 length is 14 residues. The V and J ends lost 7 bases and 1 base respectively, with 9 bases between them. The germline V gene encodes CDR1 KGHDR and CDR2 SFDVKD. The chain's CDR3 is CATSGRGNTGELFF. In DNA form, the CDR3 reads TGTGCCACCAGCGGTAGGGGGAACACCGGGGAGCTGTTTTTT.

This clonotype was seen many times. The chain carries TRBV2 and TRBJ2-1; 14 nucleotides match TRBD2. V lost 6 bases, J lost 7 bases, and 5 bases stayed unmatched. The V gene's germline CDR1 is SNHLY and CDR2 FYNNEI. The CDR3 contains 15 residues. The DNA of the CDR3 is TGTGCCAGCAGGGCCGGGACTAGCGGGAGTAATGAGCAGTTCTTC. This gives the protein CASRAGTSGSNEQFF.

This clonotype was seen a few times. The chain combines TRBV7-9 with TRBJ2-7; 11 positions agree with TRBD2. After removal of 5 bases from V and 6 bases from J, the junction contained 9 bases not matched to a gene. Per germline, CDR1 SEHNR and CDR2 FQNEAQ (reference sequence). This CDR3 has 15 amino acids. CDR3 coding DNA: TGTGCCAGCAGCGCCTTCACTAGCGGGAGTGGCGAGCAGTACTTC. Its protein is CASSAFTSGSGEQYF. The full variable domain, rest sourced from reference TRBV7-9 and TRBJ2-7, is DTGVSQNPRHKITKRGQNVTFRCDPISEHNRLYWYRQTLGQGPEFLTYFQNEAQLEKSRLLSDRFSAERPKGSFSTLEIQRTEQGDSAMYLCASSAFTSGSGEQYFGPGTRLTVT.

The rearrangement joins TRBV15 to TRBJ1-4; weak D call: TRBD1 (6 bases). The CDR3 is made up of 14 amino acids. Germline V gives CDR1 LNHNV, CDR2 YYDKDF (reference sequence). V was pared by 6 bases and J by 5 bases, with 13 bases between. The CDR3 sequence is CATRERQENEKLFF. The DNA of the CDR3 is TGTGCCACCAGGGAAAGACAGGAAAATGAAAAACTGTTTTTT. Looking up the rest from reference TRBV15 and TRBJ1-4 gives the full variable domain: DAMVIQNPRYQVTQFGKPVTLSCSQTLNHNVMYWYQQKSSQAPKLLFHYYDKDFNNEADTPDNFQSRRPNTSFCFLDIRSPGLGDTAMYLCATRERQENEKLFFGSGTQLSVL.

The rearrangement joins TRBV15 to TRBJ2-5; TRBD1 might be the D (5 bases). Germline values: CDR1 LNHNV, CDR2 YYDKDF (reference sequence). The CDR3 spans 13 residues. Trimming left V 4 bases short and J 11 bases short, with 17 bases between. Here the CDR3 DNA reads TGTGCCACCAGCACCGAAGGGGCCGGTGAGCAGTACTTC. The encoded protein is CATSTEGAGEQYF.

This clonotype occurred a few times. V and J are TRBV27 and TRBJ1-5; D unresolved. The germline V gene has CDR1 MNHEY and CDR2 SMNVEV (reference sequence). Trimming left V 6 bases short and J 3 bases short, with 9 bases between. There are 13 residues in the CDR3. The CDR3 spells CASSFGVNQPQHF. DNA of the CDR3: TGTGCCAGCAGCTTCGGGGTCAATCAGCCCCAGCATTTT.

The rearrangement joins TRBV28 to TRBJ2-7; 10 bases are a match to TRBD2. This CDR3 has 15 amino acids. Per germline, CDR1 MDHEN and CDR2 SYDVKM. J lost 3 bases, V lost 1 base, and 3 bases had no gene match. CDR3 loop: CASSLFSGRHYEQYF. CDR3 sequence (DNA): TGTGCCAGCAGTTTATTTAGCGGGAGGCACTACGAGCAGTACTTC.

The chain employs TRBV7-2 and TRBJ1-1; 9 bases are shared with TRBD1. The CDR3 runs to 13 residues. Germline-derived CDR1 and CDR2 are SGHTA and FQGNSA. The V and J ends lost 6 bases and 5 bases, in that order; junction bases with no gene match: 4. The chain's CDR3 is CASRYRGQTEAFF. The CDR3, as DNA: TGTGCCAGCAGATACAGGGGGCAGACTGAAGCTTTCTTT.

V is TRBV7-8 and J is TRBJ2-3; D is tentatively TRBD1 or TRBD2 (6 bases each). Per the germline V gene, CDR1 is SGHVS and CDR2 is FQNEAQ. V gave up 5 bases and J gave up 1 base, with 16 bases separating them. The CDR3 sequence is 16 residues long. DNA for the CDR3: TGTGCCAGCAGCCCCGGGGGCGACAGAGGCACAGATACGCAGTATTTT. Its protein product is CASSPGGDRGTDTQYF.

This clonotype turned up a few times. V is TRBV10-3 and J is TRBJ2-7; 9 nucleotides match TRBD1. V lost 4 bases to trimming and J lost 0 bases; unmatched junction nucleotides: 10. The CDR3 has 17 amino acids. Germline CDR1 ENHRY, CDR2 SYGVKD. This CDR3 is CAISAGMGQGFSYEQYF. DNA for the CDR3: TGTGCCATCAGTGCCGGCATGGGACAGGGCTTCTCCTACGAGCAGTACTTC.

Comments on this clonotype: The junction does not match germline at one end; this may be a read error. The chain is built from TRBV7-9 and TRBJ2-3; D possibly corresponds to TRBD1 (7 bases). Germline lookup yields CDR1 SEHNR and CDR2 FQNEAQ (reference sequence). The CDR3 is 15 residues long. CDR3 region: CAGSLFQGGTDTQYF. The CDR3 DNA follows: TGTGCCGGCAGCTTATTTCAGGGGGGAACAGATACGCAGTATTTT.

The table lists this clonotype with a few counts. The chain employs TRBV7-2 and TRBJ2-3, with a weak D call TRBD2 (5 bases). Germline loops: CDR1 SGHTA, CDR2 FQGNSA. The CDR3 is 15 residues long. The V and J ends lost 2 bases and 5 bases respectively, with 14 bases between them. CDR3 protein: CASSLTLGSGDTQYF. The CDR3 nucleotides read TGTGCCAGCAGCTTAACTTTGGGGAGTGGAGATACGCAGTATTTT. Full variable domain (missing parts from reference TRBV7-2 and TRBJ2-3): GAGVSQSPSNKVTEKGKDVELRCDPISGHTALYWYRQSLGQGLEFLIYFQGNSAPDKSGLPSDRFSAERTGGSVSTLTIQRTQQEDSAVYLCASSLTLGSGDTQYFGPGTRLTVL.

This clonotype was found a few times. This chain joins TRBV3-1 and TRBJ1-6, with D maybe TRBD1 (5 bases). Germline V gives CDR1 LGHDT, CDR2 YNNKEL (reference sequence). This CDR3 has 13 amino acids. V gave up 0 bases and J gave up 16 bases, with 13 bases separating them. The CDR3 DNA is TGTGCCAGCAGCCAAGATCAAGGTCAGGGTCTCCACTTT. It specifies CASSQDQGQGLHF. The whole variable domain, remainder taken from reference TRBV3-1 and TRBJ1-6, is DTAVSQTPKYLVTQMGNDKSIKCEQNLGHDTMYWYKQDSKKFLKIMFSYNNKELIINETVPNRFSPKSPDKAHLNLHINSLELGDSAVYFCASSQDQGQGLHFGNGTRLTVT.

This clonotype was recorded a few times. The gene calls are TRBV6-2 or TRBV6-3 and TRBJ2-1; D remains ambiguous. Trimming removed 0 bases at V and 5 bases at J, with 5 bases between. Germline V CDR1 and CDR2: MNHEY, SVGEGT. The CDR3 totals 13 residues. CDR3 sequence (DNA): TGTGCCAGCAGTTACTCGACGAACAATGAGCAGTTCTTC. It yields the protein CASSYSTNNEQFF.

A word on this clonotype: A much larger clone lies a single base off, so this may be a read error. The chain couples TRBV7-2 to TRBJ2-4, with TRBD2 identical over 10 bases. Germline CDR1 reads SGHTA; CDR2 reads FQGNSA. The V and J ends lost 5 bases and 7 bases, in that order; junction bases with no gene match: 8. This CDR3 spans 15 amino acids. CDR3 bases: TGTGCCAGCAGCAAGATTAGCGGGAGGTGGAACATTCAGTACTTC. Translation: CASSKISGRWNIQYF.

This clonotype has only a few counts. The CDR3 coding sequence is TGTGCCAGCGGGCCGGACAGGAGCTCCTATAATTCACCCCTCCACTTT. This codes for CASGPDRSSYNSPLHF. The chain employs TRBV28 and TRBJ1-6, with 7 nucleotides matching TRBD1. Germline V lookup: CDR1 MDHEN, CDR2 SYDVKM. The CDR3 is 16 residues long. The trim removed 8 bases at V and 0 bases at J, leaving 7 bases unmatched.

This sequence joins TRBV12-3 or TRBV12-4 and TRBJ1-4; D uncertain. V lost 7 bases and J lost 8, with 11 bases in between. CDR3 length equals 12 residues. This chain's CDR3 is CASTLFGEKLFF. The CDR3 DNA follows: TGTGCCAGCACCTTATTCGGCGAAAAACTGTTTTTT.

This clonotype was counted a few times. The chain is built from TRBV24-1 and TRBJ2-5; 10 bases map to TRBD2. Germline V gene lookup returns CDR1 KGHDR and CDR2 SFDVKD. CDR3 length: 15 residues. Trimming at V came to 5 bases and at J to 2 bases, leaving 4 bases not matched to a gene. In nucleotides, the CDR3 is TGTGCCACCAGTGTACTAGCGGGGAGTCAAGAGACCCAGTACTTC. It yields the protein CATSVLAGSQETQYF.

V gene TRBV7-6 combines with J gene TRBJ1-2, with TRBD1 matching over 7 bases. Trimming took 5 bases from V and 6 from J; bases not matched to a gene: 15. The CDR3 runs to 16 residues. The germline V gene encodes CDR1 SGHVS and CDR2 FNYEAQ. The DNA of the CDR3 is TGTGCCAGCAGCCAAGAATACGGACAGGTAGAGGATGGCTACACCTTC. It specifies CASSQEYGQVEDGYTF.

J is TRBJ2-3 and V is TRBV10-3; TRBD1 matches 8 bases. The CDR3 has 15 residues. Germline CDR1 is ENHRY and CDR2 is SYGVKD. V was clipped by 2 bases and J by 6 bases; unmatched bases: 7. The CDR3 spells CAISEGQGAFDTQYF. CDR3 DNA: TGTGCCATCAGTGAGGGACAGGGCGCGTTCGATACGCAGTATTTT.